The following is a TCR beta chain sequence with its context. This clonotype was counted a few times. The clone's antigen remains unknown. No much larger clone exists at a distance of one base, and base qualities are not known. This sample is drawn from a study of blood T cells in healthy people across ages (dated by TCRdb to about 2015). Regarding the research as a whole: In model experiments, template switching captured about one uniquely barcoded TCR beta cDNA molecule for every two T cells. Age-related changes in TCR beta repertoire diversity were measured in the study by deep sequencing normalized with unique cDNA molecular identifiers. Donors were grouped into four age groups: young (average 16 years), middle-aged (roughly 38), aged (about 60) and long-lived (just over 80). To avoid experimental bias, donors of different ages were distributed randomly across sequencing lanes. Using the same blood draw, the study looked at two additional independent replicas of 1 million unique cDNA reads for two donors, one aged 18 to 30 and the other aged 80 or older.

Donors were 30 to 45 systemically healthy Caucasian individuals from Russia aged roughly 6 to 100 years. Roughly 10 milliliters of peripheral blood were drawn from each donor into EDTA-treated Vacutainer tubes. Ficoll-Paque density-gradient centrifugation was used to isolate PBMCs, with at least 6.5 million per sample. Trizol reagent was used to extract total RNA from PBMCs, with at least 5.5 micrograms per sample. The percentages of naive CD45RAhigh/CD27high T cells were determined by flow cytometry on a PBMC aliquot from every donor. General findings and caveats noted by the study authors: Compared with the aged group, the long-lived group had more naive CD4+ T cells, fewer expanded clones and increased TCR diversity, a pattern suggesting age selection. The percentage of naive T cells measured by flow cytometry correlated strongly with observed TCR beta diversity. Bulk unsorted PBMC profiling prevented conclusive comparison of naive and antigen-experienced compartments. Estimates of total diversity based on one million sequenced T cells were considered lower bounds and underestimates. Donor CMV infection status was unknown, potentially confounding age-related changes in expanded clonotypes. As age increased, observed TCR beta diversity per million T cells dropped in a roughly linear way, and a significant reduction was already evident by age approximately 40.

CDR1 PRHDT and CDR2 FYEKMQ were looked up in the germline V gene (reference sequence). The junction shows trimming of 6 bases on V and 5 bases on J, plus 8 bases between the germline ends. The CDR3 runs 13 residues from the cysteine to the phenylalanine. Left in the record is the CDR3 DNA by itself, 39 bases read in frame from the first base. Libraries were built with 5' RACE. The instrument was an Illumina HiSeq 2500. A second PCR of about 7 to 12 cycles was performed with a sample-barcoded 5' primer and a J-beta primer mix. Each TCR beta cDNA molecule received a unique molecular identifier from a template-switch 5' adaptor carrying 12 random nucleotides. Each sample yielded at least 2.5 million CDR3-containing paired-end reads. All of the RNA was converted into first-strand cDNA using the Mint cDNA synthesis kit, with a TRBC-specific oligonucleotide serving as the primer. Following uracil-DNA glycosylase treatment, a first 18-cycle PCR with universal primers M1SS and BC2_uni_R was performed on all cDNA. In the original analysis: Normalization of each sample was performed by random selection of 1 million high-quality reads, each carrying a distinct molecular identifier. Reads sharing molecular identifiers were discarded rather than binned into consensus sequences. MiTCR, run with a Q25 quality threshold and the strictest error-elimination algorithm, handled CDR3 identification, clonotype clustering and error correction. Lower-bound total TCR beta diversity was estimated with a nonparametric unseen species model using Euler transformation. The public reads were quality trimmed at Q25 with fastp and then assembled into clones with MiXCR by TCRdb, keeping productive beta chains. All rows with the same CDR3 protein become a single entry with the most common DNA and genes. These V and J calls are TCRdb output, not the study's own analysis. Present in this sample are hundreds of thousands of distinct CDR3 sequences, 55% to 75% of which were seen just once. 22% of the sample goes to the ten largest clones.

The specimen sequenced was blood. The sequence came from a man in his thirties or forties in good health. Recombination linked TRBV13 to TRBJ1-6, with a tentative D gene TRBD1 over 6 matching bases. The DNA reads as follows: TGTGCCAGCAGTCAGGGGAATAATTCACCCCTCCACTTT. Translated, this is CASSQGNNSPLHF.